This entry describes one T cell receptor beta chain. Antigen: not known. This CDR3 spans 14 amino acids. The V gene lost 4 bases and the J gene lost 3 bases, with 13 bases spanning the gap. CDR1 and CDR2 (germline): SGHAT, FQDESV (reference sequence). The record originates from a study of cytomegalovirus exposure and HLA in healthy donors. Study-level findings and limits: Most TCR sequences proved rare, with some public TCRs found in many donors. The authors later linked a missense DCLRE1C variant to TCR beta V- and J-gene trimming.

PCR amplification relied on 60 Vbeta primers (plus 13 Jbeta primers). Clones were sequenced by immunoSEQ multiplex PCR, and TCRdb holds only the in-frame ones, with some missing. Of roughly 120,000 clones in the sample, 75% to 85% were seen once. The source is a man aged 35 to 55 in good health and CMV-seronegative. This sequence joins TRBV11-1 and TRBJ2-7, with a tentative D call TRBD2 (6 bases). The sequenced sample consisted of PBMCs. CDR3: CASSSAGNRYEQYF. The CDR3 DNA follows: TGTGCCAGCAGCTCCGCGGGGAATCGCTACGAGCAGTACTTC.